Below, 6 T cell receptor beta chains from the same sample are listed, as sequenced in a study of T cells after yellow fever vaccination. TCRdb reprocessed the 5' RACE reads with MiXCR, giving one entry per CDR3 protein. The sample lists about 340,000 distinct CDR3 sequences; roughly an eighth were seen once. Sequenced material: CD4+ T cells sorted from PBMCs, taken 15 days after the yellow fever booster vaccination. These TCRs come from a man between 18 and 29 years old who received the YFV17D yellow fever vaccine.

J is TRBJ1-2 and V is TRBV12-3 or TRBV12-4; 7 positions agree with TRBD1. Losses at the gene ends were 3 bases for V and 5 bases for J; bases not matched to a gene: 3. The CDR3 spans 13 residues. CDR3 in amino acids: CASSLGQPYGYTF. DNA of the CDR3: TGTGCCAGCAGTTTGGGACAGCCGTATGGCTACACCTTC.

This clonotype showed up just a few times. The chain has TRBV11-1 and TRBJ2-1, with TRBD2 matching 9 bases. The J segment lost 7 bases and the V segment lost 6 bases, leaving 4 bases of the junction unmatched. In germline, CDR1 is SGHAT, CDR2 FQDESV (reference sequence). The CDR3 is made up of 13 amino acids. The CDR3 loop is CASREAGGNEQFF. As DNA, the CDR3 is TGTGCCAGCAGGGAAGCGGGGGGTAATGAGCAGTTCTTC.

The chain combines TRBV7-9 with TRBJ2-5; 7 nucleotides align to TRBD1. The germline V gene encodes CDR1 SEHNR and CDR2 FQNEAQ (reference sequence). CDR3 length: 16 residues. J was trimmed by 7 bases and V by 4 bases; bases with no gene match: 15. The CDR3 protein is CASSSGQVAKRRTQYF. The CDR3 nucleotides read TGTGCCAGCAGCTCAGGACAGGTGGCCAAGAGAAGGACCCAGTACTTC.

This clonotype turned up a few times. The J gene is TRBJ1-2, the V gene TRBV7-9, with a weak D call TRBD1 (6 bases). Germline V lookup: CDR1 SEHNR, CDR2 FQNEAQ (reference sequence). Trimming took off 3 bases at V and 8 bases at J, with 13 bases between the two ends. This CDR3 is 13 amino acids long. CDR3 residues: CASSFIRDNGYTF. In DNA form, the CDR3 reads TGTGCCAGCAGCTTTATCCGGGACAACGGCTACACCTTC.

The CDR3 here is CSATVAGVRRGDTQYF. The CDR3 DNA sequence: TGCAGTGCAACCGTAGCGGGGGTCCGGAGGGGAGATACGCAGTATTTT. The V call is TRBV20-1, the J call TRBJ2-3; 9 bases are a match to TRBD2. This CDR3 contains 16 residues. V lost 6 bases, J lost 5 bases, and 15 bases stayed unmatched. Germline V gives CDR1 DFQATT, CDR2 SNEGSKA (reference sequence).

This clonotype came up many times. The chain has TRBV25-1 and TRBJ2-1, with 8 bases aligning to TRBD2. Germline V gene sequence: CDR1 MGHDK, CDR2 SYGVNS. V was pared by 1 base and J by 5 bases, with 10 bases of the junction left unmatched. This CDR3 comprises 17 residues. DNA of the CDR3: TGTGCCAGCAGTGAATTGGTAGGCGGGGGGCCTCACAATGAGCAGTTCTTC. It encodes CASSELVGGGPHNEQFF.